Detailed here is one TCR beta chain. Its antigen is currently unknown. The data were taken from a study of beta chain features in type 1 diabetes. Study-wide context: On cell yields, gender and age, patients and healthy donors were similar.

Every bit of the isolated RNA underwent reverse transcription, so sequencing read expressed TCRB transcripts. Using immunoSEQ multiplex PCR, the repertoire was profiled, and TCRdb retains in-frame clones only, with some absent. Of approximately 600,000 clones detected, around 12% appear once; the ten largest clones hold roughly 0.11%. Trimming pared 9 bases from V and 6 bases from J, leaving 31 bases between. Germline values: CDR1 ENHRY, CDR2 SYGVKD. This CDR3 spans 18 amino acids. Overall study findings and caveats: Researchers report that Type 1 diabetes patients had moderately but significantly shorter TCRB CDR3s across all four CD4+ subsets.

The sequenced material came from naive CD4+ T cells from blood. The V call is TRBV10-3, the J call TRBJ2-3; a weak D match, TRBD2 (5 bases). The receptor comes from a man aged 25 to 45 with type 1 diabetes. CDR3 amino acids: CAIRNQRDFTPWFDTQYF. CDR3 nucleotides: TGTGCCATTAGAAACCAGAGGGATTTCACCCCCTGGTTCGATACGCAGTATTTT.